Each of the 29 T cell receptor beta chains below was sequenced from the same sample in a study of cytomegalovirus exposure and HLA in healthy donors. A multiplex PCR was run with 60 Vbeta primers and 13 Jbeta primers. The repertoire was sequenced with immunoSEQ multiplex PCR; TCRdb's copy has only in-frame clones and lacks some. Of about 130,000 clones in the sample, 65% to 85% were seen once. The source material was PBMCs. These receptors were taken from a man aged 18 to 29 in good health and CMV-seropositive.

A few counts support this clone. The J gene is TRBJ2-7, the V gene TRBV19; 8 nucleotides line up with TRBD2. There are 14 residues in the CDR3. Germline V gene sequence: CDR1 LNHDA, CDR2 SQIVND (reference sequence). With 4 bases clipped from V and 6 bases from J, the junction kept 8 bases outside the gene matches. The CDR3 nucleotides read TGTGCCAGTAGTAAGGCGGGAGGCCCTCGCGAGCAGTACTTC. Encoded protein: CASSKAGGPREQYF. The entire variable domain, with the rest obtained from reference TRBV19 and TRBJ2-7, is as follows: DGGITQSPKYLFRKEGQNVTLSCEQNLNHDAMYWYRQDPGQGLRLIYYSQIVNDFQKGDIAEGYSVSREKKESFPLTVTSAQKNPTAFYLCASSKAGGPREQYFGPGTRLTVT.

The chain is built from TRBV11-2 and TRBJ2-5; TRBD2 agrees at 8 bases. V gave up 5 bases and J gave up 4 bases; unmatched junction bases: 9. Germline V CDR1 and CDR2: SGHAT, FQNNGV. The CDR3 totals 15 residues. The CDR3 DNA reads as TGTGCCAGCAGCCAAGAAATAGCGGGAACAGAGACCCAGTACTTC. Translating gives CASSQEIAGTETQYF.

This clone was picked up a small number of times. The rearrangement links TRBV5-4 to TRBJ1-1; no clear D gene. Germline CDR1 and CDR2: SGHNT and YYREEE (reference sequence). Trimming removed 4 bases from V and 3 bases from J, with 10 bases in between. This CDR3 spans 13 amino acids. Written as DNA, the CDR3 is TGTGCCAGCAGCCCCCGGGGATACACTGAAGCTTTCTTT. It yields the protein CASSPRGYTEAFF.

V gene TRBV4-2 combines with J gene TRBJ1-2; maybe TRBD1 (6 bases). The germline V and J ends were trimmed by 3 bases and 3 bases, with 8 bases remaining between them. In germline, CDR1 is LGHNA, CDR2 YNFKEQ. The CDR3 length is 13 residues. The CDR3 protein is CASSQGAYYGYTF. The CDR3 coding sequence is TGTGCCAGCAGCCAGGGGGCATACTATGGCTACACCTTC.

Worth noting for this clone: Other DNA variants within this sample encode the same CDR3. This chain connects TRBV5-1 to TRBJ2-2; D remains unclear. The CDR3 spans 14 residues. The V and J ends lost 1 base and 2 bases respectively, with 6 bases between them. The V gene's germline CDR1 is SGHRS and CDR2 YFSETQ. For the CDR3, the DNA is TGCGCCAGCAGCTTGACCAGAAACACCGGGGAGCTGTTTTTT. This codes for CASSLTRNTGELFF.

To note about this clone: The germline gene is not matched at one end of the junction; a read error may be the cause. The rearrangement links TRBV7-2 to TRBJ2-7, with D possibly TRBD2 on 6 matching bases. The CDR3 has 12 amino acids. Germline V gives CDR1 SGHTA, CDR2 FQGNSA. For the CDR3, the DNA is TGTGCCAGCAGCTTAGGGAGGGAAGGAGGGTTTTTC. It codes for CASSLGREGGFF.

The chain carries TRBV6-5 and TRBJ1-1, with D hard to call. In germline, CDR1 is MNHEY, CDR2 SVGAGI. This CDR3 is built from 13 residues. The V end was cut by 5 bases, the J end by 7 bases, with 14 bases between. The CDR3 region is CASSVSRSGEAFF. DNA for the CDR3: TGTGCCAGCAGTGTCTCCCGGTCCGGTGAAGCTTTCTTT.

V gene TRBV27 combines with J gene TRBJ1-2; TRBD1 agrees at 9 bases. V lost 0 bases, J lost 6 bases, and 8 bases stayed unmatched. Germline values: CDR1 MNHEY, CDR2 SMNVEV (reference sequence). There are 16 residues in the CDR3. The CDR3 nucleotides read TGTGCCAGCAGTTTATCCCTTCGGACAGGGGTGAATGGCTACACCTTC. Translation gives CASSLSLRTGVNGYTF.

This rearrangement joins TRBV4-1 to TRBJ2-7; possible D gene TRBD1, 5 bases. CDR1 MGHRA and CDR2 YSYEKL come from the germline V gene. This CDR3 region has 15 residues. V lost 3 bases and J 4 bases, leaving 16 bases between the germline ends. The CDR3: CASSQTVENRYEQYF. The CDR3 coding sequence is TGCGCCAGCAGCCAGACAGTAGAAAACAGATACGAGCAGTACTTC.

The chain uses TRBV7-9 and TRBJ2-7, with 9 bases identical to TRBD1. CDR1 is SEHNR, CDR2 FQNEAQ, per germline (reference sequence). Unmatched junction bases numbered 5, after V lost 4 bases and J lost 1 base. This CDR3 contains 15 residues. CDR3 sequence (DNA): TGTGCCAGCAGCTCGACAGGGGGGGATTCCTACGAGCAGTACTTC. Its protein product is CASSSTGGDSYEQYF.

CDR3 bases: TGTGCCAGCAGCTTTGACACTGGTTCCTACGAGCAGTACTTC. Amino acid sequence: CASSFDTGSYEQYF. The rearrangement links TRBV7-9 to TRBJ2-7; no reliable D call. The CDR3 contains 14 residues. Between the trimmed V and J ends, which lost 3 bases and 1 base, there was a span of 10 bases. Germline V gene lookup returns CDR1 SEHNR and CDR2 FQNEAQ (reference sequence).

V is TRBV7-2 and J is TRBJ2-5, with 8 bases identical to TRBD2. There are 18 residues in the CDR3. The trim removed 0 bases at V and 2 bases at J, leaving 11 bases unmatched. The V gene's germline CDR1 is SGHTA and CDR2 FQGNSA. The CDR3 spells CASSLAVLQRGYQETQYF. In DNA, the CDR3 is TGTGCCAGCAGCTTAGCGGTCCTCCAGCGGGGGTATCAAGAGACCCAGTACTTC.

This clone was recorded only once. One end of the junction varies from germline; a read error may be responsible. J is TRBJ1-1 and V is TRBV6-5, with 7 nucleotides matching TRBD1. Germline V gene sequence: CDR1 MNHEY, CDR2 SVGAGI. The CDR3 loop spans 12 amino acids. The CDR3 DNA reads TGTGCCAGCGGTTACAGGGGATCTGAAGCTTTCTTT. Translation gives CASGYRGSEAFF.

The CDR3 spells CASSETGGHNSPLHF. Here the CDR3 DNA reads TGTGCCAGCAGCGAAACAGGAGGGCATAATTCACCCCTCCACTTT. The chain combines TRBV6-6 with TRBJ1-6; D is possibly TRBD1 (5 bases). CDR3 size: 15 residues. The V and J ends lost 6 bases and 5 bases respectively, with 14 bases between them. Germline CDR1 is MNHNY and CDR2 is SVGAGI (reference sequence).

V usage is TRBV11-2 and J usage is TRBJ2-1; 8 positions agree with TRBD2. The CDR3 length is 16 residues. Germline-derived CDR1 and CDR2 are SGHAT and FQNNGV. V was pared by 3 bases and J by 5 bases, with 9 bases of the junction left unmatched. Written as DNA, the CDR3 is TGTGCCAGCAGCTTGATAGCGGGACGCGGCAACAATGAGCAGTTCTTC. Its translation: CASSLIAGRGNNEQFF.

The rearrangement links TRBV29-1 to TRBJ2-3, with 10 bases identical to TRBD2. This CDR3 contains 14 residues. Trimming removed 6 bases from V and 4 bases from J; junction bases left unmatched: 7. Germline CDR1 SQVTM, CDR2 ANQGSEA. The CDR3 spells CSVRTGTSADTQYF. CDR3 bases: TGCAGCGTACGAACCGGGACTAGCGCAGATACGCAGTATTTT.

The chain couples TRBV7-2 to TRBJ1-3; weak D call: TRBD1 (5 bases). Germline loops: CDR1 SGHTA, CDR2 FQGNSA. This CDR3 comprises 16 residues. In DNA form, the CDR3 reads TGTGCAGGCTCTTCGACGGGGAGGGGACCCGGGGGCACCATATATTTT. Translation gives CAGSSTGRGPGGTIYF.

This chain links TRBV6-5 with TRBJ2-7; D possibly corresponds to TRBD2 (6 bases). The CDR3 contains 15 residues. Trimming pared 4 bases from V and 2 bases from J, leaving 15 bases between. Looked up from germline, CDR1 is MNHEY and CDR2 is SVGAGI. The CDR3 loop is CASSSGTSRTYEQYF. The CDR3 DNA reads as TGTGCCAGCAGTTCCGGGACTTCGAGGACCTACGAGCAGTACTTC.

This CDR3 reads CASSRAGQGNYGYTF. For the CDR3, the DNA is TGCGCCAGCAGCCGAGCAGGACAGGGTAACTATGGCTACACCTTC. This chain connects TRBV4-3 to TRBJ1-2, with 8 positions matching TRBD1. The CDR3 is made up of 15 amino acids. Germline CDR1 and CDR2: LGHNA and YSLEER. Trimming cost V 4 bases and J 1 base; bases outside gene matches: 5.

This sequence joins TRBV6-7 and TRBJ1-4, with 11 bases lining up with TRBD1. TRBV6-7 counts as an open reading frame of uncertain function. This CDR3 contains 17 residues. Trimming cost V 4 bases and J 3 bases; bases outside gene matches: 7. The chain's CDR3 is CASSSDRGRLANEKLFF. The CDR3 DNA reads as TGTGCCAGCAGTTCGGACAGGGGGCGTCTCGCTAATGAAAAACTGTTTTTT.

CDR3 DNA: TGTGCCAGCAGCCCTCTCCGAGCGGGGAGGTACAATGAGCAGTTCTTC. Its translation: CASSPLRAGRYNEQFF. The V gene is TRBV7-9, the J gene TRBJ2-1; 7 positions agree with TRBD2. CDR1 and CDR2 (germline): SEHNR, FQNEAQ (reference sequence). The ends lost 5 bases at V and 4 bases at J; junction bases unmatched: 11. The CDR3 is made up of 16 amino acids.

On this clone itself: Relative to the germline gene, one junction end is altered; a read error may explain this. The gene calls are TRBV7-9 and TRBJ1-1, with D possibly matching TRBD1 (6 bases). There are 14 residues in the CDR3. CDR1 SEHNR and CDR2 FQNEAQ come from the germline V gene (reference sequence). The CDR3 sequence is CSSSLGRGNTEAFF. The CDR3 DNA reads TGTTCCAGCAGCTTAGGCAGGGGGAACACTGAAGCTTTCTTT.

The rearrangement links TRBV30 to TRBJ2-3; 8 bases map to TRBD2. V lost 2 bases and J lost 0; bases outside the gene matches: 7. Germline CDR1 reads GTSNPN; CDR2 reads SVGIG (reference sequence). The CDR3 spans 16 residues. The CDR3 region has the DNA TGTGCCTGGAGTCTAGGGACTAGATCTAGCACAGATACGCAGTATTTT. Protein product: CAWSLGTRSSTDTQYF.

The chain is built from TRBV30 and TRBJ2-7; 8 bases agree with TRBD1. The V gene end was trimmed by 5 bases and the J gene end by 1 base; junction bases not matched to a gene: 7. The CDR3 length is 14 residues. Germline CDR1 GTSNPN, CDR2 SVGIG (reference sequence). Here the CDR3 DNA reads TGTGCCTGGGCCAACGGACAGGGATCCTACGAGCAGTACTTC. Translated: CAWANGQGSYEQYF.

The chain recombines TRBV29-1 with TRBJ1-1; TRBD1 is a possible D gene (5 bases). V gave up 7 bases and J gave up 5 bases, with 11 bases separating them. The CDR3 is made up of 11 amino acids. Germline CDR1 SQVTM, CDR2 ANQGSEA. The CDR3 sequence is CSADKTTEAFF. Here the CDR3 DNA reads TGCAGCGCGGACAAGACTACTGAAGCTTTCTTT.

The V and J genes are TRBV5-6 and TRBJ2-7, with D maybe TRBD1 (6 bases). Trimming stripped 0 bases from V and 1 base from J, with 17 bases between. There are 17 residues in the CDR3. CDR1 SGHDT and CDR2 YYEEEE come from the germline V gene. The CDR3 coding sequence is TGTGCCAGCAGCTTGGCGGGTCAGGGGCTGAAATCCTACGAGCAGTACTTC. It yields the protein CASSLAGQGLKSYEQYF.

This chain connects TRBV6-5 to TRBJ2-5, with 7 bases fitting TRBD2. This CDR3 contains 15 residues. V lost 6 bases and J lost 3; bases outside the gene matches: 10. Germline V gene sequence: CDR1 MNHEY, CDR2 SVGAGI. CDR3 DNA: TGTGCCAGCAGGGGGGGGATGCGGGAAAAAGAGACCCAGTACTTC. It specifies CASRGGMREKETQYF.

This clone was found once. V and J are TRBV9 and TRBJ1-1, with 8 bases fitting TRBD1. After removal of 7 bases from V and 1 base from J, the junction contained 9 bases not matched to a gene. Per germline, CDR1 SGDLS and CDR2 YYNGEE. CDR3 length equals 15 residues. The CDR3 DNA sequence: TGTGCCAGCGCCAGGGGGACAGGACAGAACACTGAAGCTTTCTTT. Translating it yields CASARGTGQNTEAFF.

V is TRBV4-3 and J is TRBJ1-1; D gene uncertain. The CDR3 covers 14 residues. Germline lookup yields CDR1 LGHNA and CDR2 YSLEER. V lost 0 bases, J lost 8 bases, and 13 bases lay in between. The chain's CDR3 is CASSQDLTEVEAFF. DNA of the CDR3: TGCGCCAGCAGCCAAGATCTAACAGAAGTAGAAGCTTTCTTT.